This TCR beta chain is from a study of T cells in Graves' hyperthyroidism and ophthalmopathy. Germline CDR1 is LNHDA and CDR2 is SQIVND (reference sequence). CDR3 length: 13 residues. With 8 bases removed from V and 0 bases from J, the gap between germline ends came to 8 bases. Amplified TCR beta CDR3 regions came from RNA transcripts. First-round RT-PCR targeting the TCR CDR3 was performed with the HTBI primer set. TCRdb reprocessed the multiplex PCR reads via MiXCR and lists one record per CDR3 protein. In the table there are a few hundred thousand distinct CDR3 sequences, roughly 46% of which are singletons.

The clonotype originates from a woman aged 18-29 years with Graves' hyperthyroidism. Sequencing was done on a sample of peripheral blood or thyroid tissue (not recorded which). This rearrangement joins TRBV19 to TRBJ1-5; D is unclear. CDR3 protein: CASAKGSNQPQHF. CDR3 nucleotide sequence: TGTGCCAGTGCAAAGGGTAGCAATCAGCCCCAGCATTTT.